A selection of T cell receptor beta chains follows, all from one sample in a study of follicular helper T cells after annual influenza vaccination. Only in-frame clones appear in the TCRdb table, and some are missing; sequencing was by immunoSEQ multiplex PCR. The sample records some 9,800 clones, under 90% being singletons. The source was CXCR5- memory CD4+ T cells sorted from blood, collected 7 days after influenza vaccination. The receptors here all came from an adult who received the influenza vaccine. Both conserved end residues are part of each CDR3. Each record gives: D gene, V gene, clone size, J gene, CDR3 protein, CDR3 DNA. A D gene is named only where the DNA matches it firmly. Not all rows give a size; the values are once, few, many and, for expanded clones, a class.

d_gene: .
v_gene: TRBV11-2
abundance: .
j_gene: TRBJ1-2
CDR3aa: CASSLDRTNYGYTF
CDR3nt: TGTGCCAGCAGCTTAGATCGAACGAACTATGGCTACACCTTC

d_gene: .
v_gene: TRBV27
abundance: .
j_gene: TRBJ2-3
CDR3aa: CASSFDLRLRPDTQYF
CDR3nt: TGTGCCAGCAGTTTCGATCTCCGGCTTCGGCCAGATACGCAGTATTTT

d_gene: .
v_gene: TRBV7-2
abundance: .
j_gene: TRBJ1-2
CDR3aa: CASSLGQSRGYGYTF
CDR3nt: TGTGCCAGCAGCTTAGGACAGTCCCGCGGCTATGGCTACACCTTC

d_gene: .
v_gene: TRBV7-7
abundance: .
j_gene: TRBJ2-2
CDR3aa: CASSLTMGAGELFF
CDR3nt: TGTGCCAGCAGCCTCACAATGGGGGCCGGGGAGCTGTTTTTT

d_gene: .
v_gene: TRBV18
abundance: .
j_gene: TRBJ2-5
CDR3aa: CASSPRAGSQETQYF
CDR3nt: TGTGCCAGCTCACCACGGGCAGGGAGCCAAGAGACCCAGTACTTC

d_gene: .
v_gene: TRBV4-3
abundance: .
j_gene: TRBJ2-5
CDR3aa: CASSRTIQETQYF
CDR3nt: TGCGCCAGCAGCCGGACTATTCAAGAGACCCAGTACTTC

d_gene: .
v_gene: TRBV7-6
abundance: .
j_gene: TRBJ2-2
CDR3aa: CASSSRAGTGELFF
CDR3nt: TGTGCCAGCAGCTCTAGGGCAGGGACCGGGGAGCTGTTTTTT

d_gene: TRBD1
v_gene: TRBV5-1
abundance: .
j_gene: TRBJ1-1
CDR3aa: CASSSRVRGHFGTEAFF
CDR3nt: TGCGCCAGCAGCTCCAGGGTGAGGGGGCACTTTGGCACTGAAGCTTTCTTT

d_gene: TRBD1
v_gene: TRBV6-1
abundance: .
j_gene: TRBJ1-5
CDR3aa: CASSANIRDRARNQPQHF
CDR3nt: TGTGCCAGCAGTGCTAACATTCGGGACAGGGCTAGGAATCAGCCCCAGCATTTT

d_gene: .
v_gene: TRBV6-5
abundance: .
j_gene: TRBJ1-1
CDR3aa: CASRPDKETEAFF
CDR3nt: TGTGCCAGCAGGCCGGACAAGGAAACTGAAGCTTTCTTT

d_gene: .
v_gene: TRBV7-9
abundance: .
j_gene: TRBJ1-2
CDR3aa: CASSQDIRGYTF
CDR3nt: TGTGCCAGCAGCCAAGATATTCGAGGCTACACCTTC

d_gene: .
v_gene: TRBV12-1
abundance: .
j_gene: TRBJ2-5
CDR3aa: CASTRRRDETQYF
CDR3nt: TGTGCCAGCACCAGGAGGAGGGATGAGACCCAGTACTTC

d_gene: .
v_gene: TRBV5-4
abundance: .
j_gene: TRBJ2-1
CDR3aa: CASSLGGSYNEQFF
CDR3nt: TGTGCCAGCAGCTTGGGGGGCTCCTACAATGAGCAGTTCTTC

d_gene: .
v_gene: TRBV6-1
abundance: once
j_gene: TRBJ1-4
CDR3aa: CATGTGRNEKLFF
CDR3nt: TGTGCCACCGGGACGGGAAGGAATGAAAAACTGTTTTTT

d_gene: TRBD1
v_gene: TRBV4-3
abundance: .
j_gene: TRBJ1-4
CDR3aa: CASSQDVGTGGEKLFF
CDR3nt: TGCGCCAGCAGCCAAGATGTTGGGACAGGTGGTGAAAAACTGTTTTTT

d_gene: .
v_gene: TRBV11-2
abundance: few
j_gene: TRBJ1-5
CDR3aa: CASNSATLDYSNQPQHF
CDR3nt: TGTGCCAGCAACAGCGCCACCTTGGACTATAGCAATCAGCCCCAGCATTTT

d_gene: TRBD1
v_gene: TRBV15
abundance: .
j_gene: TRBJ1-5
CDR3aa: CATSSGQGSNQPQHF
CDR3nt: TGTGCCACCAGCAGTGGACAGGGTAGCAATCAGCCCCAGCATTTT

d_gene: TRBD1
v_gene: TRBV4-3
abundance: .
j_gene: TRBJ1-4
CDR3aa: CASSLWTGQGYQKLFF
CDR3nt: TGCGCCAGCAGCCTATGGACGGGACAGGGGTATCAAAAACTGTTTTTT

d_gene: .
v_gene: TRBV4-3
abundance: .
j_gene: TRBJ2-2
CDR3aa: CASSHIGATGELFF
CDR3nt: TGCGCCAGCTCACATATCGGGGCCACCGGGGAGCTGTTTTTT

d_gene: .
v_gene: TRBV7-9
abundance: .
j_gene: TRBJ2-5
CDR3aa: CASSPGETQYF
CDR3nt: TGTGCCAGCAGCCCTGGAGAGACCCAGTACTTC

d_gene: TRBD1
v_gene: TRBV9
abundance: .
j_gene: TRBJ1-2
CDR3aa: CASSVGDREGYTF
CDR3nt: TGTGCCAGCAGCGTAGGGGACAGGGAAGGCTACACCTTC

d_gene: .
v_gene: TRBV7-2
abundance: .
j_gene: TRBJ2-1
CDR3aa: CASSPIRKTDYYNEQFF
CDR3nt: TGTGCCAGCAGCCCAATCCGTAAGACAGATTATTACAATGAGCAGTTCTTC

d_gene: .
v_gene: TRBV18
abundance: .
j_gene: TRBJ2-7
CDR3aa: CASSPAVAEQYF
CDR3nt: TGTGCCAGCTCACCTGCGGTTGCCGAGCAGTACTTC

d_gene: .
v_gene: TRBV5-4
abundance: .
j_gene: TRBJ1-6
CDR3aa: CASSQGGDNSPLHF
CDR3nt: TGTGCCAGCAGCCAAGGGGGAGATAATTCACCCCTCCACTTT

d_gene: .
v_gene: TRBV7-3
abundance: .
j_gene: TRBJ2-6
CDR3aa: CASSLISGVSGANVLTF
CDR3nt: TGTGCCAGCAGCTTAATCTCCGGAGTCTCTGGGGCCAACGTCCTGACTTTC

d_gene: .
v_gene: TRBV9
abundance: .
j_gene: TRBJ2-1
CDR3aa: CASSVDPRGGEQFF
CDR3nt: TGTGCCAGCAGCGTAGACCCCCGTGGGGGTGAGCAGTTCTTC

d_gene: .
v_gene: TRBV7-9
abundance: .
j_gene: TRBJ1-2
CDR3aa: CASSLQGPYGYTF
CDR3nt: TGTGCCAGCAGCTTACAGGGGCCCTATGGCTACACCTTC

d_gene: TRBD1
v_gene: TRBV5-1
abundance: .
j_gene: TRBJ1-3
CDR3aa: CASSERTGGSNTIYF
CDR3nt: TGCGCCAGCAGCGAGAGGACAGGGGGCTCGAACACCATATATTTT

d_gene: TRBD1
v_gene: TRBV19
abundance: .
j_gene: TRBJ1-2
CDR3aa: CASSATGTGSYGYTF
CDR3nt: TGTGCCAGTAGTGCCACCGGGACAGGGAGCTATGGCTACACCTTC

d_gene: TRBD1
v_gene: TRBV19
abundance: .
j_gene: TRBJ1-2
CDR3aa: CASSLPQGSWGYTF
CDR3nt: TGTGCCAGTAGTCTACCACAGGGGTCTTGGGGCTACACCTTC

d_gene: TRBD2
v_gene: TRBV10-3
abundance: .
j_gene: TRBJ2-2
CDR3aa: CAIRSPLRRGGYTGELFF
CDR3nt: TGTGCCATCAGGAGCCCCCTACGGCGGGGGGGCTACACCGGGGAGCTGTTTTTT

d_gene: .
v_gene: TRBV9
abundance: .
j_gene: TRBJ1-3
CDR3aa: CANKGFTGNTIYF
CDR3nt: TGTGCCAATAAGGGGTTTACTGGAAACACCATATATTTT

d_gene: .
v_gene: TRBV5-1
abundance: .
j_gene: TRBJ2-5
CDR3aa: CASSLEGQETQYF
CDR3nt: TGCGCCAGCAGCTTGGAGGGACAAGAGACCCAGTACTTC

d_gene: TRBD1
v_gene: TRBV5-1
abundance: .
j_gene: TRBJ1-2
CDR3aa: CASSPSAGTGVGYTF
CDR3nt: TGCGCCAGCAGCCCAAGTGCCGGGACAGGGGTCGGCTACACCTTC

d_gene: TRBD1
v_gene: TRBV5-1
abundance: .
j_gene: TRBJ1-4
CDR3aa: CASAQDRGNEKLFF
CDR3nt: TGCGCCAGCGCCCAGGACAGGGGGAACGAGAAACTGTTTTTT

d_gene: TRBD1
v_gene: TRBV5-6
abundance: .
j_gene: TRBJ1-1
CDR3aa: CASSVTATGGRRDTEAFF
CDR3nt: TGTGCCAGCAGCGTGACCGCAACAGGGGGCCGCAGGGACACTGAAGCTTTCTTT

d_gene: .
v_gene: TRBV7-8
abundance: .
j_gene: TRBJ1-2
CDR3aa: CASSELGQYYGYTF
CDR3nt: TGTGCCAGCAGCGAACTCGGACAGTACTATGGCTACACCTTC

d_gene: .
v_gene: TRBV6-6
abundance: once
j_gene: TRBJ2-1
CDR3aa: CASSYPGNKGNEQFF
CDR3nt: TGTGCCAGCAGTTATCCGGGGAATAAGGGAAATGAGCAGTTCTTC

d_gene: .
v_gene: TRBV18
abundance: .
j_gene: TRBJ1-1
CDR3aa: CASSPVGNTEAFF
CDR3nt: TGTGCCAGCTCACCGGTCGGGAACACTGAAGCTTTCTTT